One and the same sample provided the 22 T cell receptor beta chains below, sequenced in a study of human thymus T cells. Method: immunoSEQ multiplex PCR; TCRdb's copy keeps in-frame clones and lacks some. This table holds around 45,000 clones, just under 95% found once. The sample taken for sequencing was blood. These receptors all stem from a girl under two years old with a congenital heart defect but otherwise immunologically healthy.

V is TRBV4-1 and J is TRBJ2-3; D possibly corresponds to TRBD2 (5 bases). This CDR3 contains 16 residues. Germline-derived CDR1 and CDR2 are MGHRA and YSYEKL. V lost 4 bases and J 3 bases, leaving 17 bases between the germline ends. Written as DNA, the CDR3 is TGCGCCAGCAGCCCACGTTCGAGCGAGCGGACAGATACGCAGTATTTT. Translated: CASSPRSSERTDTQYF.

The V gene is TRBV5-8, the J gene TRBJ2-3; D is unresolved. Germline V gene data show CDR1 as SGHTS and CDR2 as YDEGEE. The V end lost 4 bases, the J end lost 0 bases, and 15 bases lay between the germline ends. The CDR3 runs 16 residues. The CDR3 coding sequence is TGTGCCAGCAGCGAATCTGCTGGCCTGAGCACAGATACGCAGTATTTT. This codes for CASSESAGLSTDTQYF. The entire variable domain, with the rest obtained from reference TRBV5-8 and TRBJ2-3, is as follows: EAGVTQSPTHLIKTRGQQATLRCSPISGHTSVYWYQQALGLGLQFLLWYDEGEERNRGNFPPRFSGRQFPNYSSELNVNALELEDSALYLCASSESAGLSTDTQYFGPGTRLTVL.

V is TRBV28 and J is TRBJ2-5; D not certain. Trimming stripped 2 bases from V and 5 bases from J, with 9 bases between. CDR3 length: 13 amino acids. CDR1 and CDR2 (germline): MDHEN, SYDVKM. The CDR3 region has the DNA TGTGCCAGCAGTTTACTCCATCGGGAGACCCAGTACTTC. Translating gives CASSLLHRETQYF.

CDR3 nucleotides: TGTGCCGGGGAACCGGGACAGTTCCCTGAAAAACTGTTTTTT. It translates to CAGEPGQFPEKLFF. The chain combines TRBV30 with TRBJ1-4, with TRBD1 matching 7 bases. The length of the CDR3 is 14 residues. CDR1 and CDR2 from the germline V gene are GTSNPN and SVGIG (reference sequence). V shed 8 bases, J shed 7 bases, and the junction held 13 bases outside the gene matches. Full variable domain (rest looked up from reference TRBV30 and TRBJ1-4): SQTIHQWPATLVQPVGSPLSLECTVEGTSNPNLYWYRQAAGRGLQLLFYSVGIGQISSEVPQNLSASRPQDRQFILSSKKLLLSDSGFYLCAGEPGQFPEKLFFGSGTQLSVL.

The chain has TRBV28 and TRBJ1-2, with 7 bases aligning to TRBD1. After removal of 6 bases from V and 4 bases from J, the junction contained 8 bases not matched to a gene. Germline CDR1 is MDHEN and CDR2 is SYDVKM. CDR3 length equals 14 residues. CDR3 sequence reads: CASRDLDRAYGYTF. CDR3 DNA: TGTGCCAGCAGGGACCTTGACAGGGCCTATGGCTACACCTTC.

The chain employs TRBV4-1 and TRBJ2-3; D may be TRBD2 (5 bases). Germline V gene sequence: CDR1 MGHRA, CDR2 YSYEKL. Deletions cut 1 base from V and 5 bases from J, with 16 bases between. The CDR3 is 16 amino acids. CDR3 loop: CASSQGSRGSLDTQYF. CDR3 in DNA: TGCGCCAGCAGCCAAGGATCCAGAGGGTCTTTAGATACGCAGTATTTT.

V is TRBV28 and J is TRBJ1-1; tentatively, D is TRBD1 (6 bases). Trimming took off 4 bases at V and 6 bases at J, with 18 bases between the two ends. Germline assignment: CDR1 MDHEN and CDR2 SYDVKM. This CDR3 has 15 amino acids. CDR3: CASSSLGGLSPEAFF. The CDR3 bases are TGTGCCAGCAGTTCCCTAGGGGGTTTAAGCCCTGAAGCTTTCTTT.

The CDR3 DNA reads as TGCAGCGTTAAGACAGGGGTTAGATCGGAGACCCAGTACTTC. Protein product: CSVKTGVRSETQYF. J is TRBJ2-5 and V is TRBV29-1; TRBD1 agrees at 8 bases. The V gene end was trimmed by 5 bases and the J gene end by 5 bases; junction bases not matched to a gene: 10. This CDR3 spans 14 amino acids. Germline-derived CDR1 and CDR2 are SQVTM and ANQGSEA.

V is TRBV21-1 and J is TRBJ1-5; TRBD1 is the table's D call and was not checked against the DNA. TRBV21-1 is labeled a pseudogene. There are 19 residues in the CDR3. CDR3 DNA: TGTGCCAGCTCACAAAAGTTGTCGGACACGCCTCATAGCAATCAGCCCCAGCATTTT. Translation gives CASSQKLSDTPHSNQPQHF.

The genes are TRBV5-6 and TRBJ2-3, with 11 nucleotides matching TRBD2. Germline CDR1 SGHDT, CDR2 YYEEEE. The CDR3 is made up of 18 amino acids. Trimming at V came to 5 bases and at J to 2 bases, leaving 13 bases not matched to a gene. The DNA for the CDR3 is TGTGCCAGCAGTGGCCTAGCGGGAGGATACAAAACCACAGATACGCAGTATTTT. This translates into CASSGLAGGYKTTDTQYF.

The chain joins TRBV5-4 to TRBJ2-3; no reliable D call. Trimming left V 4 bases short and J 0 bases short, with 12 bases between. The CDR3 has 15 amino acids. Germline V gives CDR1 SGHNT, CDR2 YYREEE (reference sequence). CDR3 coding DNA: TGTGCCAGCAGCCCCGGACCGGGTAGCACAGATACGCAGTATTTT. As protein: CASSPGPGSTDTQYF.

The chain couples TRBV10-3 to TRBJ2-7; TRBD2 might be the D (6 bases). V shed 3 bases and J shed 4 bases, with 22 bases lying between them. Germline lookup yields CDR1 ENHRY and CDR2 SYGVKD. This CDR3 is 17 amino acids long. CDR3 protein: CAISDGGARDLAYEQYF. CDR3 coding DNA: TGTGCCATCAGTGACGGGGGTGCCAGAGATCTAGCGTACGAGCAGTACTTC.

The chain recombines TRBV11-2 with TRBJ2-2; D call uncertain. In germline, CDR1 is SGHAT, CDR2 FQNNGV. The V and J ends lost 1 base and 2 bases respectively, with 5 bases between them. The CDR3 is made up of 14 amino acids. The CDR3, as DNA: TGTGCCAGCAGCTTAGTACGTAACACCGGGGAGCTGTTTTTT. Translated, it gives CASSLVRNTGELFF.

CDR3 DNA: TGCGCCAGCAGCTTGGCGGGGCCTGGGGCCAACGTCCTGACTTTC. Translated: CASSLAGPGANVLTF. The chain carries TRBV5-1 and TRBJ2-6; D tentatively fits TRBD1 or TRBD2 (5 bases each). The CDR3 is made up of 15 amino acids. V gave up 0 bases and J gave up 2 bases, with 6 bases separating them. Germline V lookup: CDR1 SGHRS, CDR2 YFSETQ.

V gene TRBV28 combines with J gene TRBJ2-3, with 10 positions matching TRBD2. This CDR3 is 15 amino acids long. Germline loops: CDR1 MDHEN, CDR2 SYDVKM. Trimming removed 6 bases from V and 4 bases from J; junction bases left unmatched: 7. The CDR3: CASSRLAGEADTQYF. DNA for the CDR3: TGTGCCAGCAGCAGGCTAGCGGGAGAGGCAGATACGCAGTATTTT. Full variable domain (rest looked up from reference TRBV28 and TRBJ2-3): DVKVTQSSRYLVKRTGEKVFLECVQDMDHENMFWYRQDPGLGLRLIYFSYDVKMKEKGDIPEGYSVSREKKERFSLILESASTNQTSMYLCASSRLAGEADTQYFGPGTRLTVL.

V is TRBV5-6 and J is TRBJ2-7, with 10 bases fitting TRBD1. Per germline, CDR1 SGHDT and CDR2 YYEEEE. The V gene end was trimmed by 4 bases and the J gene end by 4 bases; junction bases not matched to a gene: 5. There are 14 residues in the CDR3. The CDR3, as DNA: TGTGCCAGCAGCAGGACAGGGGGTTCGTACGAGCAGTACTTC. Translated, it gives CASSRTGGSYEQYF.

CDR3 DNA sequence: TGTGCCAGCAGCGCGACAGGGGCTGGGGCCAACGTCCTGACTTTC. Amino acid sequence: CASSATGAGANVLTF. This chain joins TRBV7-3 and TRBJ2-6; 8 bases are shared with TRBD1. With V trimmed by 5 bases and J by 2 bases, 2 bases remained unmatched. CDR1 and CDR2 from the germline V gene are SGHTA and FQGTGA. The CDR3 runs 15 residues.

This sequence joins TRBV10-3 and TRBJ2-3, with a tentative D call TRBD1 (5 bases). Looked up from germline, CDR1 is ENHRY and CDR2 is SYGVKD. This CDR3 contains 13 residues. V lost 8 bases to trimming and J lost 2 bases, with 11 bases between them. This CDR3 reads CAIQSRDTDTQYF. CDR3 in DNA: TGTGCCATCCAGAGCAGGGACACAGATACGCAGTATTTT.

The CDR3 loop reads CASSESDRAYEQYF. The CDR3 DNA sequence: TGCGCCAGCAGCGAATCGGACAGGGCCTACGAGCAGTACTTC. The J gene is TRBJ2-7, the V gene TRBV4-1, with 8 bases matching TRBD1. The CDR3 contains 14 residues. Germline values: CDR1 MGHRA, CDR2 YSYEKL. The trim removed 5 bases at V and 2 bases at J, leaving 5 bases unmatched.

Concerning this clone: The junction and the germline gene differ at one end; a read error may be behind it. The chain uses TRBV7-7 and TRBJ1-2; TRBD1 agrees at 7 bases. The CDR3 is 15 residues long. From germline, CDR1 is SSHAT and CDR2 FNYEAQ (reference sequence). The CDR3, as DNA: TGTGCTAGCAGCCCACCGACAGGGCTTCGCTATGGCTACACCTTC. Its translation: CASSPPTGLRYGYTF.

This clone was picked up one time. This sequence joins TRBV21-1 and TRBJ2-6; the D call TRBD2 from the table was never checked on the DNA. TRBV21-1 is noted as a pseudogene. The CDR3 is 16 amino acids. The CDR3 here is CASSPRRNSGANVLTF. The CDR3 DNA reads as TGTGCCAGCAGCCCCCGGAGGAACTCTGGGGCCAACGTCCTGACTTTC.

The J gene is TRBJ2-3, the V gene TRBV6-5; the D is unclear. The ends were cut back, 0 bases at V and 8 bases at J, with 9 bases in the middle. The germline gives CDR1 MNHEY, CDR2 SVGAGI. CDR3 length: 13 residues. CDR3 sequence reads: CASSYSRIGTQYF. The CDR3 DNA follows: TGTGCCAGCAGTTACTCGAGGATAGGTACGCAGTATTTT.